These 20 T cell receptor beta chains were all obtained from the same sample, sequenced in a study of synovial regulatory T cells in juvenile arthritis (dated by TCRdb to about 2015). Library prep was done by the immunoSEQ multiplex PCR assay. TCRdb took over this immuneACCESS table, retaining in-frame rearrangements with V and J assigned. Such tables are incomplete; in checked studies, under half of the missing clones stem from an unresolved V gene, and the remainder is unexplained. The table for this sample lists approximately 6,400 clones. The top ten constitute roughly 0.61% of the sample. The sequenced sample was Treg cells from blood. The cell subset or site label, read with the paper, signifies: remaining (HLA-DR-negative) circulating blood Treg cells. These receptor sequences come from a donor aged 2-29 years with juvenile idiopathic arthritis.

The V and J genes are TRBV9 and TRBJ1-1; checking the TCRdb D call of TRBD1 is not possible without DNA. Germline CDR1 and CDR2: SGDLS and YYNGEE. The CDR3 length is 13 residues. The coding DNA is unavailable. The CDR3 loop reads CASSVEAGTRAFF.

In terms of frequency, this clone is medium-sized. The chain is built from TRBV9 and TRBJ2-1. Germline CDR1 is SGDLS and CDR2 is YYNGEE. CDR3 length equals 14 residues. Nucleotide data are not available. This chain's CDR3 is CASTNRSSYNEQFF.

The CDR3 protein is CASSPLGSGSVADTQYF. The V call is TRBV18, the J call TRBJ2-3; checking the TCRdb D call of TRBD2 is not possible without DNA. The CDR3 consists of 17 residues. No DNA sequence was recorded. In germline, CDR1 is KGHSH, CDR2 LQKENI. Supplemented by reference TRBV18 and TRBJ2-3, the full variable domain reads NAGVMQNPRHLVRRRGQEARLRCSPMKGHSHVYWYRQLPEEGLKFMVYLQKENIIDESGMPKERFSAEFPKEGPSILRIQQVVRGDSAAYFCASSPLGSGSVADTQYFGPGTRLTVL.

Here the CDR3 reads CASSLGPGTGGGEQYF. The gene calls are TRBV7-9 and TRBJ2-7; the D gene TCRdb calls, TRBD1, cannot be checked with no DNA. In germline, CDR1 is SEHNR, CDR2 FQNEAQ (reference sequence). This CDR3 has 16 residues. Only the protein is available.

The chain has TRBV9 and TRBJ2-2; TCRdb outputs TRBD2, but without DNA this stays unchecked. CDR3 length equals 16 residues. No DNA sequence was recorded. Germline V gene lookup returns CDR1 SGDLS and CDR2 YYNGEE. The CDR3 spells CASSSQRRQPTGELFF.

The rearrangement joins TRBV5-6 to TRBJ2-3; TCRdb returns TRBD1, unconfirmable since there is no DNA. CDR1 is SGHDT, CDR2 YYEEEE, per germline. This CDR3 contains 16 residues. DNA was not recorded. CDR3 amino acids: CASSLGGTGGTDTQYF.

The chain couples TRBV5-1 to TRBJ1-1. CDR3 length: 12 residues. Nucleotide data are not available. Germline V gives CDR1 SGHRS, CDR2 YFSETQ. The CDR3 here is CASSFPGGEAFF.

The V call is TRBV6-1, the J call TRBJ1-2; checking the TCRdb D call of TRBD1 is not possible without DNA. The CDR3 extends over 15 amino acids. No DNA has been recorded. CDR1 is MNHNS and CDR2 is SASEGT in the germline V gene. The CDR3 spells CASTIDKLNDYGYTF.

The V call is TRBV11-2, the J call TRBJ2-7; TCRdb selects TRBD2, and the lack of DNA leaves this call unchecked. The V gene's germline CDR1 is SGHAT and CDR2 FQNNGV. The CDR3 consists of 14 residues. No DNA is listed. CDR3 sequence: CASSLVDGRAEQYF. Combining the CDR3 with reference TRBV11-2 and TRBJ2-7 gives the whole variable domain EAGVAQSPRYKIIEKRQSVAFWCNPISGHATLYWYQQILGQGPKLLIQFQNNGVVDDSQLPKDRFSAERLKGVDSTLKIQPAKLEDSAVYLCASSLVDGRAEQYFGPGTRLTVT.

The CDR3 spells CASSVKGGAYEQYF. The chain has TRBV10-2 and TRBJ2-7; TCRdb returns TRBD1, unconfirmable since there is no DNA. The V gene's germline CDR1 is WSHSY and CDR2 SAAADI. This CDR3 region has 14 residues. No DNA is given.

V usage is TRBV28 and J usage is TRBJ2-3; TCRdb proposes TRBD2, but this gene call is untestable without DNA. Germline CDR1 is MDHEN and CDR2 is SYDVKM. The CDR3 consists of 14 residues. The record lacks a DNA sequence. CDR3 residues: CASSFRAGPDTQYF. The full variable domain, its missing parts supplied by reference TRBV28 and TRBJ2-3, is DVKVTQSSRYLVKRTGEKVFLECVQDMDHENMFWYRQDPGLGLRLIYFSYDVKMKEKGDIPEGYSVSREKKERFSLILESASTNQTSMYLCASSFRAGPDTQYFGPGTRLTVL.

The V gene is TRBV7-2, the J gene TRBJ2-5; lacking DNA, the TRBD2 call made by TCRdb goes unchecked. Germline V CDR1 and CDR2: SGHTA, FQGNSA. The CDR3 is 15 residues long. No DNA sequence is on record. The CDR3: CASGPGERRNYEQYF.

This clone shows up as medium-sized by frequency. The CDR3 is CASSRDNQPQHF. The chain couples TRBV18 to TRBJ1-5. The CDR3 is made up of 12 amino acids. The DNA is not on file. Looked up from germline, CDR1 is KGHSH and CDR2 is LQKENI.

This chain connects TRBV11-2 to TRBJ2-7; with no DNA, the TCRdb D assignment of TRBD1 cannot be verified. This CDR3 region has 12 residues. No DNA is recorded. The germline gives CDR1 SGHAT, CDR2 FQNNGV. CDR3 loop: CASSPDRYEQYF.

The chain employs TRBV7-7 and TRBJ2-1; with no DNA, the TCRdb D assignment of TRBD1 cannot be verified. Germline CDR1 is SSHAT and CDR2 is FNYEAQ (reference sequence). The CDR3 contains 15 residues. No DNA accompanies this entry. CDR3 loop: CASSLRQGDYNEQFF.

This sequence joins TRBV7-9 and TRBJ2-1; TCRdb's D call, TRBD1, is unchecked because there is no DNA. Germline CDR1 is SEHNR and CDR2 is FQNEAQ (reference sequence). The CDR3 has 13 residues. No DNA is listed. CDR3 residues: CASTIRDTLEQFF.

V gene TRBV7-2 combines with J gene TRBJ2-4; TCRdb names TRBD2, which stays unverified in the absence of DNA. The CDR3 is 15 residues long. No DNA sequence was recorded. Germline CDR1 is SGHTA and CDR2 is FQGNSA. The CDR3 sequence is CASTLGGGAKNIQYF.

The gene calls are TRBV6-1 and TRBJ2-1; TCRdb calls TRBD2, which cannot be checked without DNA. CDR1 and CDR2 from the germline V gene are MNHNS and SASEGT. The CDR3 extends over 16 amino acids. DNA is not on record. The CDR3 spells CASSDYGGSSYNEQFF.

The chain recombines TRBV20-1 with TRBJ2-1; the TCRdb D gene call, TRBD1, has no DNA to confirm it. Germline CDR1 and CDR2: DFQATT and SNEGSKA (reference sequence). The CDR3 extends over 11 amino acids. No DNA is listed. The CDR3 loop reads CSARRGSEQFF.

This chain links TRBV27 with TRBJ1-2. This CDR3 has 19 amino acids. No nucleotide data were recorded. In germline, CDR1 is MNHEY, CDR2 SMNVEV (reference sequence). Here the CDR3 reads CANPPSAPPRSQPNYGYTF.